This is a list of T cell receptor beta chains from one sample in a study of OX40 agonist ivuxolimab in advanced cancers. TCRdb's table, derived via immunoSEQ multiplex PCR, lists solely in-frame clones and lacks some. The repertoire consists of 60,000 to 80,000 clones, with around 84% occurring once and the leading ten covering 1.1%. Source: CD4+ or CD8+ T cells sorted from blood, taken in a trial of the OX40 agonist ivuxolimab. Receptors were obtained from an adult with an advanced solid tumor such as melanoma, head and neck, liver or kidney cancer. Each CDR3 is given with its conserved first and last residue. The D gene is left open where the match is weak. Clone size is shown for a subset of rows, as once, few, many or a class of expanded clone.

V gene	clone size	J gene	D gene	CDR3 protein	CDR3 DNA
TRBV5-5	-	TRBJ1-2	-	CASSLFGANYGYTF	TGTGCCAGCAGCTTGTTTGGGGCTAACTATGGCTACACCTTC
TRBV5-1	-	TRBJ1-3	-	CASSWGGSDGNTIYF	TGCGCCAGCAGCTGGGGGGGCTCGGATGGAAACACCATATATTTT
TRBV10-3	-	TRBJ2-3	-	CAISQVGGGTDTQYF	TGTGCCATCAGTCAGGTGGGAGGTGGCACAGATACGCAGTATTTT
TRBV4-3	-	TRBJ1-1	TRBD1	CASSQAAGGWAFF	TGCGCCAGCAGCCAAGCAGCAGGGGGATGGGCTTTCTTT
TRBV14	once	TRBJ1-4	-	CASSQGVGRRNNEKLFF	TGTGCCAGCAGCCAAGGGGTCGGTAGACGGAATAATGAAAAACTGTTTTTT
TRBV9	-	TRBJ1-1	-	CASSSGLGTEAFF	TGTGCCAGCAGCTCGGGTTTAGGCACTGAAGCTTTCTTT
TRBV9	few	TRBJ1-1	TRBD1	CASSALGQGTEAFF	TGTGCCAGCAGCGCCTTAGGACAGGGGACTGAAGCTTTCTTT
TRBV14	-	TRBJ2-3	-	CASSQRRTQLTDTQYF	TGTGCCAGCAGCCAACGGAGGACGCAGCTCACAGATACGCAGTATTTT
TRBV18	-	TRBJ2-7	TRBD2	CASSRTSGGHEQYF	TGTGCCAGCTCACGGACTAGCGGGGGTCACGAGCAGTACTTC
TRBV7-2	-	TRBJ2-7	TRBD2	CASSQDPTGGASYEQYF	TGTGCCAGCAGCCAAGACCCCACCGGGGGGGCGTCCTACGAGCAGTACTTC
TRBV6-5	once	TRBJ2-1	-	CASSYFPGAFQFF	TGTGCCAGCAGTTACTTCCCGGGGGCGTTTCAGTTCTTC
TRBV29-1	-	TRBJ1-1	-	CSVEDGRGAFF	TGCAGCGTTGAAGATGGGAGGGGAGCTTTCTTT
TRBV4-1	few	TRBJ2-7	TRBD2	CASSQFLLAGGKLGYEQYF	TGCGCCAGCAGCCAATTTCTCCTAGCGGGGGGGAAATTAGGCTACGAGCAGTACTTC
TRBV7-2	-	TRBJ2-5	-	CATAGGMQETQYF	TGTGCCACCGCCGGCGGGATGCAAGAGACCCAGTACTTC
TRBV2	-	TRBJ1-6	TRBD1	CASRGQPNSPLHF	TGTGCCAGCAGGGGACAGCCTAATTCACCCCTCCACTTT
TRBV7-2	-	TRBJ2-5	TRBD2	CASSLALAGSWETQYF	TGTGCCAGCAGCTTAGCCCTAGCGGGGTCTTGGGAGACCCAGTACTTC
TRBV6-1	-	TRBJ2-7	-	CASSEALRQGRYEQYF	TGTGCCAGCAGTGAAGCGCTTCGGCAGGGGCGGTACGAGCAGTACTTC
TRBV5-1	-	TRBJ1-2	-	CASSLGASYSPNYGYTF	TGCGCCAGCAGCTTGGGTGCCTCGTACTCTCCTAACTATGGCTACACCTTC
TRBV11-2	-	TRBJ2-7	-	CASSLEGGLYEQYF	TGTGCCAGCAGCTTAGAGGGGGGCCTCTACGAGCAGTACTTC
TRBV7-3	-	TRBJ1-1	-	CASSASGGTEAFF	TGTGCCAGCAGCGCGTCTGGGGGCACTGAAGCTTTCTTT
TRBV5-6	few	TRBJ1-3	TRBD1	CASLGQGGNTIYF	TGTGCCAGCTTAGGACAGGGAGGAAACACCATATATTTT
TRBV23-1	-	TRBJ1-1	-	CASSQSLGQTITEAFF	TGCGCCAGCAGTCAATCGTTGGGTCAGACGATCACTGAAGCTTTCTTT
TRBV5-1	once	TRBJ2-5	TRBD2	CASSLIAGQETQYF	TGCGCCAGCAGCTTGATAGCGGGGCAAGAGACCCAGTACTTC
TRBV18	-	TRBJ2-4	-	CASSPSQAAKNIQYF	TGTGCCAGCTCACCGAGTCAGGCGGCCAAAAACATTCAGTACTTC
TRBV2	few	TRBJ1-1	-	CASSGGEGTEAFF	TGTGCCAGCAGTGGTGGGGAGGGGACTGAAGCTTTCTTT
TRBV18	-	TRBJ2-3	TRBD1	CASSPPGQAPSGDTQYF	TGTGCCAGCTCACCACCCGGACAGGCCCCTTCCGGAGATACGCAGTATTTT
TRBV6-5	-	TRBJ1-1	-	CASSFSSGSEAFF	TGTGCCAGCAGTTTCTCCTCTGGGTCTGAAGCTTTCTTT
TRBV6-1	-	TRBJ2-3	-	CAMGAQAVTDTQYF	TGTGCCATGGGGGCGCAGGCGGTCACAGATACGCAGTATTTT
TRBV6-6	-	TRBJ1-4	-	CASSYLTTVANEKLFF	TGTGCCAGCAGTTACTTAACGACAGTAGCTAATGAAAAACTGTTTTTT
TRBV2	few	TRBJ1-4	-	CATRLRGEKLFF	TGTGCCACCCGGCTACGAGGGGAAAAACTGTTTTTT
TRBV7-8	few	TRBJ2-6	-	CASTVEAGAGANVLTF	TGTGCCAGCACCGTAGAGGCGGGTGCTGGGGCCAACGTCCTGACTTTC
TRBV7-9	-	TRBJ2-5	TRBD2	CASSSTLGGGETQYF	TGTGCCAGCAGCTCAACCCTCGGGGGGGGAGAGACCCAGTACTTC
TRBV9	-	TRBJ1-2	-	CASSALGDPRSGGYTF	TGTGCCAGCAGCGCACTGGGGGATCCTAGGTCGGGTGGCTACACCTTC
TRBV29-1	-	TRBJ1-4	-	CSVDGEGVGEKLFF	TGCAGCGTTGATGGGGAAGGAGTAGGCGAAAAACTGTTTTTT
TRBV28	-	TRBJ2-1	-	CASSLRLSDSDEQFF	TGTGCCAGCAGTTTAAGGCTGTCCGATTCGGATGAGCAGTTCTTC
TRBV18	-	TRBJ1-3	-	CASSPQGNGNTIYF	TGTGCCAGCTCACCACAAGGGAATGGAAACACCATATATTTT
TRBV10-3	few	TRBJ2-7	-	CAISDRGPEQYF	TGTGCCATCAGTGACAGGGGTCCCGAGCAGTACTTC
TRBV5-4	-	TRBJ1-1	TRBD1	CASSSYRGAGNTEAFF	TGTGCCAGCAGCTCCTACAGGGGCGCGGGAAACACTGAAGCTTTCTTT
TRBV6-4	-	TRBJ2-7	TRBD2	CAGAERGGNYEQYF	TGTGCCGGAGCTGAGCGGGGGGGCAATTACGAGCAGTACTTC
TRBV5-1	few	TRBJ2-7	TRBD2	CASGGGGAPYEQYF	TGCGCCAGCGGCGGCGGGGGGGCCCCATACGAGCAGTACTTC
TRBV10-1	-	TRBJ1-6	-	CASSESRGDNSPLHF	TGCGCCAGCAGTGAGTCCAGGGGAGATAATTCACCCCTCCACTTT